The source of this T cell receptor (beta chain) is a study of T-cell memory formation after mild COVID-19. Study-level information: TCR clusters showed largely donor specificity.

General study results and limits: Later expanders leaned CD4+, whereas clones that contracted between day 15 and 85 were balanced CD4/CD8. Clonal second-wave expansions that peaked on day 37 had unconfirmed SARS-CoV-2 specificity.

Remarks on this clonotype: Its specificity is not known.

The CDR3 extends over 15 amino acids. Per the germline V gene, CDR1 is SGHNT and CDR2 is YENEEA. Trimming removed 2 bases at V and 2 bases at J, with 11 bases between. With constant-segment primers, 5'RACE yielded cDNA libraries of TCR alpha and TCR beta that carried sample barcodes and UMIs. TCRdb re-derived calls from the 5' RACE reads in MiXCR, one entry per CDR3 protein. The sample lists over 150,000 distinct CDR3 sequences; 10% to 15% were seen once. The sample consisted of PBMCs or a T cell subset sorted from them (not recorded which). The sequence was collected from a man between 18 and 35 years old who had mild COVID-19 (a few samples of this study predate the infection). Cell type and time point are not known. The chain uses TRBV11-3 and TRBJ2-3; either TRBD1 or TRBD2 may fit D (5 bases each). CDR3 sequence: CASSLTWGNTDTQYF. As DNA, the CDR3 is TGTGCCAGCAGCTTAACCTGGGGGAACACAGATACGCAGTATTTT.